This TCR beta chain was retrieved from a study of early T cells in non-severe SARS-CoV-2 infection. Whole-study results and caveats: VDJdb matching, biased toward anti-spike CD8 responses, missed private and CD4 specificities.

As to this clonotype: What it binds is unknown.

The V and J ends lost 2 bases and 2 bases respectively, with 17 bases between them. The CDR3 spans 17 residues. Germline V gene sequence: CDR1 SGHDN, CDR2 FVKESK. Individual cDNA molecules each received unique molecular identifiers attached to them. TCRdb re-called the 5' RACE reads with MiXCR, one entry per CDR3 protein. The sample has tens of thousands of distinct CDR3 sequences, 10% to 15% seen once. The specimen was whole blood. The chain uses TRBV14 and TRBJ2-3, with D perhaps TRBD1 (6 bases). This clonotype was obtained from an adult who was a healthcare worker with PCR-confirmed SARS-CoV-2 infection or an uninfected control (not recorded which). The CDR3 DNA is TGTGCCAGCAGCCAACCTCCCCCAGGGGCCCTCACAGATACGCAGTATTTT. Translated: CASSQPPPGALTDTQYF.